Sequencing of this T cell receptor beta chain was carried out in a study of shared clonotypes between healthy human individuals. The repertoire was sequenced with immunoSEQ multiplex PCR; TCRdb's copy has only in-frame clones and lacks some. The sample lists roughly 2,500,000 clones, 93% occurring once. Turning to this clone: Its antigen is as yet unknown.

CDR1 is SGHVS, CDR2 FQNEAQ, per germline. The CDR3 is 16 amino acids. V lost 1 base to trimming and J lost 2 bases, with 13 bases between them. General study points: Generally, estimated richness proved larger in naive subsets than it did in memory subsets. Read depth was anticipated to influence clonotype sharing among donors. Across a handful of donors, naive CD4 shared about 5%, naive CD8 3.5% to 4%, memory CD4 about 2.5%, memory CD8 about 0.38%. Clonotypes not shared had lower generation probabilities than those common to all four donors.

Specimen: naive CD4+ T cells from PBMCs. Subset described: CD45RA+ positively selected. The sequence was obtained from a man aged 18 to 30 in good health. Some clones in this sample may be carry-over from other donors' samples. J is TRBJ2-3 and V is TRBV7-8; D is perhaps TRBD1 (6 bases). CDR3 nucleotide sequence: TGTGCCAGCAGCTTAGTTTCAGGGGCGTTCACAGATACGCAGTATTTT. It is translated as CASSLVSGAFTDTQYF.